This T cell receptor beta chain derives from a study of cytomegalovirus exposure and HLA in healthy donors. The count of this clone is one. CDR1 and CDR2 from the germline V gene are MNHEY and SMNVEV (reference sequence). V dropped 6 bases and J dropped 8 bases, with 17 bases sitting between them. This CDR3 contains 14 residues. TCRdb's copy holds only in-frame clones and misses some; the assay was immunoSEQ multiplex PCR. The sample carries some 88,000 clones, approximately 96% recorded once. This receptor was identified in a man younger than 35 in good health and CMV-seronegative. This chain joins TRBV27 and TRBJ2-1; tentatively, D is TRBD2 (5 bases). Source material: PBMCs. The CDR3 bases are TGTGCCAGCAGCCTAGACGGTTGGCGGGATGAGCAGTTCTTC. This codes for CASSLDGWRDEQFF.